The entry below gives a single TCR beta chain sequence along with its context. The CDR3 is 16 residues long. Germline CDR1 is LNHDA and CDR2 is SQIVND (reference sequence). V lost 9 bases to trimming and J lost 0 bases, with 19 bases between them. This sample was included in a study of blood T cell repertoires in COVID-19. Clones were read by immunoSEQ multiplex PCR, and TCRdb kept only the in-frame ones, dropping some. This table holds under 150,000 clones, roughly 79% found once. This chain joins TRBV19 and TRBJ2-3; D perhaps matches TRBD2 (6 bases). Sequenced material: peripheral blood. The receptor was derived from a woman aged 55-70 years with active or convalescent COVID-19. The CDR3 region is CASRELLAASTDTQYF. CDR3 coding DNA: TGTGCCAGCCGAGAGTTACTAGCTGCTAGCACAGATACGCAGTATTTT. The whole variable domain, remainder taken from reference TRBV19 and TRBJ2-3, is DGGITQSPKYLFRKEGQNVTLSCEQNLNHDAMYWYRQDPGQGLRLIYYSQIVNDFQKGDIAEGYSVSREKKESFPLTVTSAQKNPTAFYLCASRELLAASTDTQYFGPGTRLTVL.